This entry lists 22 T cell receptor beta chains sequenced from one sample in a study of regulatory T cells in long-lasting Graves disease. The time point is: persistent/refractory GD, antithyroid drugs over 5 years with positive TRAb. PBMC-extracted RNA yielded the TCR library. Combining iRepertoire HTBI primers with Arm-PCR of CDR3 regions, the authors built TCR beta libraries. MiXCR, run by TCRdb on the multiplex PCR reads, gives a single entry per CDR3 protein. The sample lists 300,000 or so distinct CDR3 sequences; roughly a fifth were seen once. The input for sequencing was peripheral blood mononuclear cells (PBMCs), taken when the disease was refractory, from a patient treated with antithyroid drugs. Receptor source: a female donor with Graves disease.

This clonotype showed up many times. The chain joins TRBV6-1 to TRBJ2-7; D not resolved. Germline V gene lookup returns CDR1 MNHNS and CDR2 SASEGT. The CDR3 is 13 residues long. V was shortened by 8 bases and J by 3 bases, with 14 bases between the two germline ends. CDR3 bases: TGTGCCAGCGATAATGGACCCGTCTACGAGCAGTACTTC. Translation: CASDNGPVYEQYF.

This clonotype was observed a handful of times. The V and J genes are TRBV20-1 and TRBJ2-7; D remains ambiguous. Trimming stripped 5 bases from V and 0 bases from J, with 14 bases between. The CDR3 length is 14 residues. Germline CDR1 reads DFQATT; CDR2 reads SNEGSKA (reference sequence). This chain's CDR3 is CSAPLRPSSYEQYF. The DNA for the CDR3 is TGCAGTGCTCCCTTGCGGCCGAGCTCCTACGAGCAGTACTTC.

The sample holds many counts of this clonotype. The V call is TRBV12-3 or TRBV12-4, the J call TRBJ2-7; 8 positions match TRBD1. The CDR3 spans 14 residues. The V segment lost 3 bases and the J segment 5 bases; nucleotides outside the gene matches: 6. The CDR3 nucleotides are TGTGCCAGCAGTTTCGGACAGGGCAGGCACGAGCAGTACTTC. This gives the protein CASSFGQGRHEQYF.

There are many counts of this clonotype. The rearrangement links TRBV6-1 to TRBJ2-7; either TRBD1 or TRBD2 may fit D (5 bases each). Germline CDR1 and CDR2: MNHNS and SASEGT. The length of the CDR3 is 14 residues. Trimming stripped 5 bases from V and 3 bases from J, with 14 bases between. Here the CDR3 DNA reads TGTGCCAGCAGTCGGGACGGCGTCATCTACGAGCAGTACTTC. Amino acid sequence: CASSRDGVIYEQYF.

In this sample, this clonotype turned up many times. The rearrangement joins TRBV12-3 or TRBV12-4 to TRBJ1-1; 11 nucleotides align to TRBD1. With V trimmed by 4 bases and J by 3 bases, 7 bases remained unmatched. The CDR3 totals 16 residues. The CDR3 DNA follows: TGTGCCAGCAGTTCGGACAGGGGGCGTTTTCACACTGAAGCTTTCTTT. Encoded protein: CASSSDRGRFHTEAFF.

The V call is TRBV19, the J call TRBJ2-7; D unclear. The V and J ends lost 3 bases and 2 bases respectively, with 14 bases between them. The V gene's germline CDR1 is LNHDA and CDR2 SQIVND (reference sequence). This CDR3 has 15 residues. The CDR3 here is CASSMAGANTYEQYF. CDR3 nucleotides: TGTGCCAGTAGTATGGCTGGAGCCAACACCTACGAGCAGTACTTC.

As concerns this clonotype: No conserved phenylalanine or tryptophan is present at the end of the CDR3, so a read error is the likely explanation. V gene TRBV7-2 combines with J gene TRBJ2-2; D remains unclear. Trimming left V 1 base short and J 7 bases short, with 13 bases between. The germline gives CDR1 SGHTA, CDR2 FQGNSA. The CDR3 has 15 amino acids. CDR3 DNA: TGTGCCAGCAGCTTAGGAATGCGGTTGGTCGGGGAGCTGTTTTCT. Translation: CASSLGMRLVGELFS.

This clonotype was detected ten times or more. The chain couples TRBV28 to TRBJ2-7; 10 bases line up with TRBD2. This CDR3 contains 13 residues. Germline V gene data show CDR1 as MDHEN and CDR2 as SYDVKM. V lost 4 bases, J lost 6 bases, and 3 bases stayed unmatched. The CDR3 bases are TGTGCCAGCAGTTCCCGACTAGCGGGCGAGCAGTACTTC. This codes for CASSSRLAGEQYF.

This clonotype was observed many times. The rearrangement uses TRBV12-3 or TRBV12-4 and TRBJ1-3; D unresolved. This CDR3 comprises 16 residues. V lost 6 bases, J lost 0 bases, and 15 bases lay in between. This CDR3 reads CASRKWADLSGNTIYF. CDR3 DNA: TGTGCCAGCAGAAAGTGGGCCGACCTCTCTGGAAACACCATATATTTT.

The sample holds a few counts of this clonotype. This chain links TRBV12-3 or TRBV12-4 with TRBJ2-7; 8 bases fit TRBD1. The CDR3 loop spans 15 amino acids. V gave up 4 bases and J gave up 3 bases; unmatched junction bases: 8. The CDR3 reads CASSYSGTGIYEQYF. CDR3 coding DNA: TGTGCCAGCAGTTACTCAGGGACAGGCATCTACGAGCAGTACTTC.

This clonotype was seen ten or more times. The V gene is TRBV28, the J gene TRBJ2-5; the D is unclear. Germline V lookup: CDR1 MDHEN, CDR2 SYDVKM. The CDR3 runs to 12 residues. The V end lost 6 bases, the J end lost 7 bases, and 12 bases lay between the germline ends. CDR3 region: CASSLQPGTQYF. CDR3 bases: TGTGCCAGCAGCCTCCAACCGGGGACCCAGTACTTC.

This clonotype was seen a handful of times. This chain links TRBV20-1 with TRBJ2-5, with unresolved D. The CDR3 has 12 amino acids. From germline, CDR1 is DFQATT and CDR2 SNEGSKA (reference sequence). Trimming cost V 2 bases and J 5 bases, with 9 bases left between them. CDR3 coding DNA: TGCAGTGCTAGACTAGATTCGGAGACCCAGTACTTC. It encodes CSARLDSETQYF.

This clonotype was recorded at least ten times. The chain joins TRBV9 to TRBJ2-5; the match to TRBD2 covers 7 bases. CDR3 size: 14 residues. V was pared by 4 bases and J by 2 bases, with 5 bases of the junction left unmatched. In germline, CDR1 is SGDLS, CDR2 YYNGEE. The CDR3 reads CASSQGLLQETQYF. The CDR3 coding sequence is TGTGCCAGCAGCCAGGGACTATTGCAAGAGACCCAGTACTTC.

The rearrangement joins TRBV7-9 to TRBJ1-2; 7 nucleotides align to TRBD1. The V and J ends lost 9 bases and 7 bases, in that order; junction bases with no gene match: 11. The germline gives CDR1 SEHNR, CDR2 FQNEAQ (reference sequence). The CDR3 is 13 residues long. The CDR3 nucleotides read TGTGCCAGTAGGAGGGACAGCTCGCTTGGCTACACCTTC. It codes for CASRRDSSLGYTF.

This clonotype was seen a handful of times. The rearrangement uses TRBV7-9 and TRBJ1-5; weak D call: TRBD1 (6 bases). V lost 5 bases to trimming and J lost 5 bases, with 22 bases between them. There are 17 residues in the CDR3. The V gene's germline CDR1 is SEHNR and CDR2 FQNEAQ (reference sequence). The CDR3 DNA is TGTGCCAGCAGCCCGGCTCGCAGGGGAGTACGGGATCAGCCCCAGCATTTT. As protein: CASSPARRGVRDQPQHF.

The table lists this clonotype with many counts. The J gene is TRBJ1-6, the V gene TRBV28; no reliable D call. This CDR3 is built from 16 residues. Trimming cost V 3 bases and J 0 bases, with 9 bases left between them. Germline V gene data show CDR1 as MDHEN and CDR2 as SYDVKM. The CDR3 DNA is TGTGCCAGCAGTTTTGAGGGAAGCTCCTATAATTCACCCCTCCACTTT. Its protein product is CASSFEGSSYNSPLHF.

Many counts were recorded for this clonotype. The chain recombines TRBV5-8 with TRBJ2-7; D is unclear. Trimming removed 5 bases at V and 3 bases at J, with 15 bases between. The CDR3 consists of 14 residues. Germline CDR1 and CDR2: SGHTS and YDEGEE. The CDR3 reads CASRHTVQSYEQYF. DNA of the CDR3: TGTGCCAGCAGGCACACGGTACAGAGCTACGAGCAGTACTTC.

The genes are TRBV5-5 and TRBJ2-2, with TRBD2 matching over 8 bases. V trimming: 0 bases; J trimming: 1 base; junction bases outside the gene matches: 2. The CDR3 sequence is 16 residues long. Per germline, CDR1 SGHKS and CDR2 YYEKEE (reference sequence). Here the CDR3 DNA reads TGTGCCAGCAGCTTGGCGAGCGGGAGGAACACCGGGGAGCTGTTTTTT. Translating gives CASSLASGRNTGELFF.

This rearrangement joins TRBV7-6 to TRBJ1-5; D ambiguous. V lost 1 base and J 9 bases, leaving 13 bases between the germline ends. The germline CDR1 and CDR2 sequences are SGHVS and FNYEAQ. There are 14 residues in the CDR3. This CDR3 reads CASSLVEGPWPQHF. The CDR3 bases are TGTGCCAGCAGCTTAGTAGAGGGCCCTTGGCCCCAGCATTTT.

This clonotype was found many times. This sequence joins TRBV20-1 and TRBJ1-1; D call uncertain. This CDR3 is built from 16 residues. With 2 bases removed from V and 0 bases from J, the gap between germline ends came to 16 bases. Germline CDR1 is DFQATT and CDR2 is SNEGSKA (reference sequence). CDR3 DNA sequence: TGCAGTGCTAGAAGTCCTATGAGATGGATGAACACTGAAGCTTTCTTT. Translation: CSARSPMRWMNTEAFF.

Ten or more counts support this clonotype. This chain joins TRBV24-1 and TRBJ1-2, with D uncertain. The CDR3 has 13 residues. The germline gives CDR1 KGHDR, CDR2 SFDVKD. V shed 4 bases and J shed 0 bases, with 5 bases lying between them. The CDR3 spells CATSDGANYGYTF. CDR3 DNA: TGTGCCACCAGTGACGGTGCTAACTATGGCTACACCTTC.

Only one count was recorded for this clonotype. The J gene is TRBJ2-2, the V gene TRBV6-2 or TRBV6-3, with 11 bases fitting TRBD1. Germline V gene data show CDR1 as MNHEY and CDR2 as SVGEGT. The V and J ends lost 4 bases and 6 bases, in that order; junction bases with no gene match: 7. The CDR3 is made up of 16 amino acids. CDR3 coding DNA: TGTGCCAGCAGTTGCTACCCGGGACAGGGGGCCGGGGAGCTGTTTTTT. Translating gives CASSCYPGQGAGELFF.